These 28 T cell receptor beta chains share one sample of origin, sequenced in a study of cytomegalovirus exposure and HLA in healthy donors. Clones were sequenced by immunoSEQ multiplex PCR, and TCRdb holds only the in-frame ones, with some missing. The table shows 150,000 to 200,000 clones, with about 82% occurring only once. Sequenced: PBMCs. The receptors were gathered from a man aged 25-40 years in good health and CMV-seropositive.

The chain links TRBV19 to TRBJ1-2, with 7 bases fitting TRBD1. The CDR3 covers 14 residues. Trimming cost V 5 bases and J 2 bases; bases outside gene matches: 5. From germline, CDR1 is LNHDA and CDR2 SQIVND (reference sequence). CDR3 sequence reads: CASSVSGGNYGYTF. The CDR3 nucleotides are TGTGCCAGTAGTGTTTCAGGGGGAAACTATGGCTACACCTTC.

The chain recombines TRBV30 with TRBJ1-3, with D possibly matching TRBD1 (6 bases). Germline CDR1 and CDR2: GTSNPN and SVGIG (reference sequence). Trimming pared 2 bases from V and 4 bases from J, leaving 15 bases between. This CDR3 is 15 amino acids long. Here the CDR3 reads CAWSRSSGAGNTIYF. Written as DNA, the CDR3 is TGTGCCTGGAGTAGGTCTTCAGGGGCGGGAAACACCATATATTTT. Full variable domain (remainder filled in from reference TRBV30 and TRBJ1-3): SQTIHQWPATLVQPVGSPLSLECTVEGTSNPNLYWYRQAAGRGLQLLFYSVGIGQISSEVPQNLSASRPQDRQFILSSKKLLLSDSGFYLCAWSRSSGAGNTIYFGEGSWLTVV.

V gene TRBV4-3 combines with J gene TRBJ1-1; D may be TRBD1 (5 bases). The CDR3 extends over 17 amino acids. The germline CDR1 and CDR2 sequences are LGHNA and YSLEER. Trimming removed 4 bases from V and 0 bases from J, with 18 bases in between. The CDR3 is CASSPNTGRFMNTEAFF. CDR3 in DNA: TGCGCCAGCAGCCCTAACACAGGCCGGTTCATGAACACTGAAGCTTTCTTT.

The gene calls are TRBV5-4 and TRBJ2-7; 16 bases match TRBD2. J gave up 6 bases and V 3 bases, and 3 bases lay outside the gene matches. The CDR3 runs to 15 residues. Germline assignment: CDR1 SGHNT and CDR2 YYREEE (reference sequence). The CDR3, as DNA: TGTGCCAGCAGCTGGGGGACTAGCGGGGGGGCCGAGCAGTACTTC. Translating it yields CASSWGTSGGAEQYF.

CDR3 sequence: CASSQGTGGGQPQHF. CDR3 in DNA: TGCGCCAGCAGCCAGGGGACAGGGGGCGGGCAGCCCCAGCATTTT. The chain is built from TRBV4-3 and TRBJ1-5, with 12 nucleotides matching TRBD1. Germline V gives CDR1 LGHNA, CDR2 YSLEER. CDR3 length: 15 amino acids. The ends lost 3 bases at V and 7 bases at J; junction bases unmatched: 4.

The genes are TRBV7-9 and TRBJ2-5, with 10 bases lining up with TRBD1. V was pared by 3 bases and J by 5 bases, with 3 bases of the junction left unmatched. The CDR3 is made up of 14 amino acids. Germline values: CDR1 SEHNR, CDR2 FQNEAQ (reference sequence). The CDR3 spells CASSFGQGEETQYF. The DNA for the CDR3 is TGTGCCAGCAGCTTTGGACAGGGGGAGGAGACCCAGTACTTC. The variable domain in full, with the rest retrieved from reference TRBV7-9 and TRBJ2-5, is DTGVSQNPRHKITKRGQNVTFRCDPISEHNRLYWYRQTLGQGPEFLTYFQNEAQLEKSRLLSDRFSAERPKGSFSTLEIQRTEQGDSAMYLCASSFGQGEETQYFGPGTRLLVL.

The gene calls are TRBV4-3 and TRBJ1-6; D may be TRBD1 (5 bases). V lost 1 base and J lost 13, with 20 bases in between. This CDR3 region has 16 residues. CDR1 and CDR2 from the germline V gene are LGHNA and YSLEER. The CDR3 sequence is CASSQVQKGPGWPLHF. The DNA of the CDR3 is TGCGCCAGCAGCCAAGTTCAAAAGGGGCCCGGTTGGCCCCTCCACTTT.

This clone was recorded once. The V and J genes are TRBV6-5 and TRBJ1-5; D is possibly TRBD1 (6 bases). In germline, CDR1 is MNHEY, CDR2 SVGAGI. The CDR3 is 13 residues long. The germline V and J ends were trimmed by 5 bases and 6 bases, with 11 bases remaining between them. The CDR3 is CASSRGGIQPQHF. DNA of the CDR3: TGTGCCAGCAGTAGGGGGGGGATTCAGCCCCAGCATTTT.

Details on this clone: This sample also contains other DNA sequences that code for the same CDR3. This chain links TRBV9 with TRBJ1-4, with D perhaps matching TRBD1 (5 bases). Trimming cost V 0 bases and J 4 bases, with 10 bases left between them. Germline values: CDR1 SGDLS, CDR2 YYNGEE. This CDR3 has 15 amino acids. CDR3 sequence (DNA): TGTGCCAGCAGCGTAGGGGGGGATATTAATGAAAAACTGTTTTTT. The encoded protein is CASSVGGDINEKLFF.

This clone was seen just once. V gene TRBV19 combines with J gene TRBJ1-2, with D possibly TRBD1 on 6 matching bases. The CDR3 is 17 amino acids. With 1 base removed from V and 4 bases from J, the gap between germline ends came to 19 bases. Germline assignment: CDR1 LNHDA and CDR2 SQIVND (reference sequence). The CDR3 DNA is TGTGCCAGTAGTATAGGTTTACGGCAGGGGCTTTCCTATGGCTACACCTTC. Protein product: CASSIGLRQGLSYGYTF.

The count of this clone is one. The chain is built from TRBV4-3 and TRBJ2-7; TRBD1 matches 8 bases. The CDR3 runs 17 residues. Germline assignment: CDR1 LGHNA and CDR2 YSLEER. Trimming at V came to 0 bases and at J to 2 bases, leaving 9 bases not matched to a gene. CDR3 in amino acids: CASSQDILGTGTYEQYF. The CDR3 nucleotides are TGCGCCAGCAGCCAAGATATATTAGGGACAGGTACCTACGAGCAGTACTTC.

The CDR3, as DNA: TGTGCCAGCAGTTTCCCACGTTCAAGGACAGTCTACGAGCAGTACTTC. Translated, it gives CASSFPRSRTVYEQYF. The J gene is TRBJ2-7, the V gene TRBV28; TRBD1 might be the D (6 bases). There are 16 residues in the CDR3. Germline V lookup: CDR1 MDHEN, CDR2 SYDVKM. Between the trimmed V and J ends, which lost 3 bases and 3 bases, there was a span of 18 bases.

The rearrangement links TRBV19 to TRBJ1-6, with D tentatively TRBD1 (6 bases). V was pared by 3 bases and J by 7 bases, with 13 bases between. Germline V lookup: CDR1 LNHDA, CDR2 SQIVND (reference sequence). The length of the CDR3 is 15 residues. This chain's CDR3 is CASSISGQPNSPLHF. CDR3 nucleotides: TGTGCCAGTAGTATTTCAGGACAGCCGAATTCACCCCTCCACTTT.

This rearrangement joins TRBV18 to TRBJ2-3, with 8 bases matching TRBD2. The CDR3 runs 16 residues. The V and J ends lost 3 bases and 0 bases, in that order; junction bases with no gene match: 5. Germline V gene lookup returns CDR1 KGHSH and CDR2 LQKENI. The CDR3 nucleotides are TGTGCCAGCTCACCCCCGGGGGGGAGGAGCACAGATACGCAGTATTTT. It specifies CASSPPGGRSTDTQYF.

V and J are TRBV19 and TRBJ2-7; 9 bases are a match to TRBD1. The CDR3 has 15 residues. With 6 bases clipped from V and 0 bases from J, the junction kept 6 bases outside the gene matches. Germline V CDR1 and CDR2: LNHDA, SQIVND (reference sequence). The CDR3 DNA follows: TGTGCCAGTAGCTACGGGACAGGGCCCTCCTACGAGCAGTACTTC. Its translation is CASSYGTGPSYEQYF.

The chain combines TRBV28 with TRBJ2-7, with D possibly matching TRBD1 (7 bases). Trimming stripped 6 bases from V and 2 bases from J, with 23 bases between. CDR3 length: 17 residues. In germline, CDR1 is MDHEN, CDR2 SYDVKM. The CDR3 DNA reads as TGTGCCAGCAGATCCCCGGGGGACTCCAGGGGGACCTACGAGCAGTACTTC. Amino acids: CASRSPGDSRGTYEQYF.

The V and J genes are TRBV4-3 and TRBJ2-2; D may be TRBD2 (5 bases). This CDR3 has 16 residues. V lost 5 bases and J lost 4, with 17 bases in between. Looked up from germline, CDR1 is LGHNA and CDR2 is YSLEER. The CDR3 is CASSDLGFEGTGELFF. In DNA, the CDR3 is TGCGCCAGCAGCGACTTGGGGTTCGAGGGCACCGGGGAGCTGTTTTTT.

The J gene is TRBJ2-5, the V gene TRBV5-4; 12 bases fit TRBD2. There are 18 residues in the CDR3. V gave up 4 bases and J gave up 9 bases; unmatched junction bases: 19. Germline CDR1 SGHNT, CDR2 YYREEE (reference sequence). Here the CDR3 reads CASSPLPPSGGAREAQYF. The CDR3, as DNA: TGTGCCAGCAGCCCGCTCCCTCCTAGCGGGGGGGCCCGGGAGGCCCAGTACTTC. The variable domain in full, with the rest retrieved from reference TRBV5-4 and TRBJ2-5, is ETGVTQSPTHLIKTRGQQVTLRCSSQSGHNTVSWYQQALGQGPQFIFQYYREEENGRGNFPPRFSGLQFPNYSSELNVNALELDDSALYLCASSPLPPSGGAREAQYFGPGTRLLVL.

J is TRBJ2-1 and V is TRBV4-3; TRBD1 aligns across 9 bases. The CDR3 has 16 amino acids. Trimming took 0 bases from V and 0 from J; bases not matched to a gene: 0. Germline CDR1 reads LGHNA; CDR2 reads YSLEER. For the CDR3, the DNA is TGCGCCAGCAGCCAAGAGACAGGGGGCTCCTACAATGAGCAGTTCTTC. The encoded protein is CASSQETGGSYNEQFF.

This rearrangement joins TRBV4-1 to TRBJ1-5; D unclear. The V gene lost 7 bases and the J gene lost 0 bases, with 16 bases spanning the gap. The CDR3 is 16 amino acids. Germline-derived CDR1 and CDR2 are MGHRA and YSYEKL. The CDR3 DNA is TGCGCCAGCAACCCCACGTGGTCTAATAGCAATCAGCCCCAGCATTTT. Amino acids: CASNPTWSNSNQPQHF.

CDR3 nucleotides: TGTGCCAGCAGCCAAAGGGAGGGGGTGCCCTTGGATACGCAGTATTTT. It is translated as CASSQREGVPLDTQYF. The chain couples TRBV14 to TRBJ2-3, with a weak D call TRBD2 (7 bases). The V and J ends lost 2 bases and 6 bases respectively, with 18 bases between them. This CDR3 is 16 amino acids long. The germline V gene encodes CDR1 SGHDN and CDR2 FVKESK.

The chain combines TRBV9 with TRBJ2-3; TRBD2 aligns across 14 bases. The CDR3 spans 17 residues. Germline V gene data show CDR1 as SGDLS and CDR2 as YYNGEE. V trimming: 3 bases; J trimming: 6 bases; junction bases outside the gene matches: 9. CDR3 in DNA: TGTGCCAGCAGCGCTTGGGGACTAGCGGGGGTATCGGATACGCAGTATTTT. Translation gives CASSAWGLAGVSDTQYF.

This chain uses TRBV6-4 with TRBJ1-6; D gene uncertain. Trimming stripped 3 bases from V and 9 bases from J, with 21 bases between. The germline V gene encodes CDR1 MRHNA and CDR2 SNTAGT. This CDR3 comprises 17 residues. This CDR3 reads CASSEGSGNSVSSPLHF. CDR3 coding DNA: TGTGCCAGCAGTGAAGGGAGTGGGAACAGCGTCTCTTCACCCCTCCACTTT.

This chain connects TRBV30 to TRBJ1-1, with a possible D match to TRBD1 (5 bases). V was clipped by 3 bases and J by 0 bases, with 20 bases between them. The CDR3 consists of 17 residues. Germline lookup yields CDR1 GTSNPN and CDR2 SVGIG (reference sequence). CDR3 protein: CAWRARGGGEMNTEAFF. CDR3 bases: TGTGCCTGGAGAGCCAGAGGCGGGGGAGAGATGAACACTGAAGCTTTCTTT.

This chain links TRBV27 with TRBJ1-1; 7 bases align to TRBD1. The CDR3 covers 16 residues. Trimming removed 7 bases from V and 0 bases from J; junction bases left unmatched: 11. Per the germline V gene, CDR1 is MNHEY and CDR2 is SMNVEV (reference sequence). CDR3: CASNQDRVEMNTEAFF. DNA for the CDR3: TGTGCCAGCAACCAAGACAGGGTAGAGATGAACACTGAAGCTTTCTTT.

The rearrangement uses TRBV5-4 and TRBJ1-5; 7 positions match TRBD1. V gave up 0 bases and J gave up 0 bases; unmatched junction bases: 3. CDR1 and CDR2 (germline): SGHNT, YYREEE (reference sequence). The CDR3 is made up of 16 amino acids. The CDR3 DNA sequence: TGTGCCAGCAGCTTGGGAGGACAGGATAGCAATCAGCCCCAGCATTTT. Translated: CASSLGGQDSNQPQHF. The full variable domain, in which reference TRBV5-4 and TRBJ1-5 provide the parts outside the CDR3, is ETGVTQSPTHLIKTRGQQVTLRCSSQSGHNTVSWYQQALGQGPQFIFQYYREEENGRGNFPPRFSGLQFPNYSSELNVNALELDDSALYLCASSLGGQDSNQPQHFGDGTRLSIL.

J is TRBJ1-2 and V is TRBV7-5. TRBV7-5 has pseudogene status. The CDR3 loop spans 12 amino acids. Here the CDR3 DNA reads TGTGCCAGAAGCTTAGCCCTCCCTGGCTACACCTTC. Residues: CARSLALPGYTF.

The V gene is TRBV4-1, the J gene TRBJ2-7; TRBD2 is a possible D gene (7 bases). Germline CDR1 is MGHRA and CDR2 is YSYEKL. This CDR3 is built from 15 residues. V was clipped by 6 bases and J by 2 bases, with 17 bases between them. The CDR3 DNA is TGCGCCAGCAGTTACCTCGGGGGGCAAGCCTACGAGCAGTACTTC. Its translation is CASSYLGGQAYEQYF.